Below, one T cell receptor beta chain is given with its context. It lacks a known antigen. Qualities for individual bases were not recorded, and no much larger clone is one base off. This sample was taken from a study of cytomegalovirus exposure and HLA in healthy donors (dated by TCRdb to between 2016 and 2019). General notes on the study: A later analysis indicated that the 120 or so validation repertoires were generated on the platform also employed for the 666 repertoires of the first cohort. A separate validation cohort of roughly 110 different subjects was used in addition to the roughly 670-subject first cohort. The study was designed to test whether signatures of past pathogen exposure could be identified by cataloging public T cell receptors. To predict cytomegalovirus infection status, the study combined high-throughput TCR immunosequencing, statistical association of individual TCRs with disease status, and machine learning. Study-level results and caveats: The study listed 164 TCR beta chains as associated with cytomegalovirus. In vitro tests confirmed that three of the cytomegalovirus-associated TCR beta chains recognize cytomegalovirus antigens. Subsequent analysis determined that TCRs grouped into clusters in the first cohort also showed a tendency toward co-occurrence across the roughly 110 validation repertoires, and 85% to 95% of cluster scores exceeded 0. Across donors, most TCR sequences were observed very rarely, whereas some public TCRs were present in many individuals. The classifier was reported to diagnose cytomegalovirus status with high specificity and sensitivity in both the original cohort and the validation cohort. According to the authors, the approach could potentially be generalized to other disease states and immunological phenotypes. All 120 repertoires were used to score co-occurrence in the validation cohort in a later analysis, because that analysis had no HLA typing for the cohort.

The CDR3 runs 17 amino acids, cysteine and phenylalanine included. Of all the DNA, just the CDR3 is kept, 51 bases in frame from base 1. Libraries were built with the immunoSEQ multiplex PCR assay. On the study's bioinformatics: A statistical classification framework was built for diagnosing cytomegalovirus status from the catalog of TCR beta chain sequences. Sourced from immuneACCESS, this table was stored by TCRdb with only in-frame sequences that have V and J called. A share of the clones is absent; for the studies checked, an unresolved V gene accounts for under half, and the remainder has no known explanation. The V and J calls and clone size are taken from that table; D and trimming were inferred from the DNA. This sample holds about 130,000 clones; nearly 90% were observed only once. The biggest ten clones account for roughly 9.2% of the sample. Donors formed part of the validation cohort, which comprised 120 subjects and was distinct from the first cohort of under 750 subjects.

This chain joins TRBV21-1 to TRBJ2-1; the table's D call, TRBD1, has no DNA check behind it. TRBV21-1 is marked as a pseudogene. The origin of this receptor is a woman aged 18-30 years in good health and CMV-seropositive. Sequenced material: PBMCs. The nucleotides are TGTGCCAGCAGCAACAATTACAGGGTGTTCCCCCACAATGAGCAGTTCTTC. Its translation is CASSNNYRVFPHNEQFF.